This T cell receptor (beta chain) was sequenced in a study of blood T cells in healthy people across ages. General observations from the study: Leaving the PBMCs unsorted stopped any conclusive comparison of naive versus antigen-experienced cells.

Primers used in a second PCR of about 6 to 12 cycles were a sample-barcoded 5' primer and a J-beta primer mix. Each cDNA molecule carried a tag from a template-switch adaptor that contained 12 random nucleotides. MiXCR, run by TCRdb on the 5' RACE reads, gives a single entry per CDR3 protein. The sample includes about 680,000 distinct CDR3 sequences, about 52% of them seen just once. Trimming left V 6 bases short and J 5 bases short, with 20 bases between. The germline gives CDR1 MNHEY, CDR2 SVGEGT. The CDR3 sequence is 15 residues long. Each of the donors had 9 to 10 milliliters of peripheral blood drawn into EDTA-treated Vacutainer tubes. Isolation of PBMCs gave at least 7 million cells per sample. This clonotype came up a few times. Its antigen remains unknown.

The sample was blood. This TCR came from a woman aged 60-75 years in good health. The genes are TRBV6-2 or TRBV6-3 and TRBJ2-7, with D tentatively TRBD1 or TRBD2 (7 bases each). CDR3 DNA sequence: TGTGCCAGCAGCCCACGCCCTCCAGGGGGGGACGAGCAGTACTTC. Translation: CASSPRPPGGDEQYF.